This section outlines one T cell receptor (beta chain) sequence together with its context. Its antigen is currently unknown. This record comes from a study of T cell responses to AZD1222 COVID-19 vaccine. This CDR3 has 15 amino acids. V gave up 0 bases and J gave up 10 bases; unmatched junction bases: 10. In germline, CDR1 is SGHDT, CDR2 YYEEEE. Study conclusions and caveats: AZD1222 recipients seropositive at baseline numbered only six. There were repertoire samples only from the period after the peak T cell response. Mostly white British, mostly female donors; authors suggested clonal diversity may be underestimated.

Here immunoSEQ multiplex PCR was the method, and the copy in TCRdb shows in-frame clones only, minus some. The repertoire holds roughly 120,000 clones, with around 85% as singletons. The chain joins TRBV5-6 to TRBJ2-1, with 7 positions matching TRBD2. The TCR sequence derives from an adult in good health. The starting material was peripheral blood, obtained on day 0 of AZD1222 vaccination. In nucleotides, the CDR3 is TGTGCCAGCAGCTTGGGGTGGACTAGAGGCAGCGAGCAGTTCTTC. This codes for CASSLGWTRGSEQFF.